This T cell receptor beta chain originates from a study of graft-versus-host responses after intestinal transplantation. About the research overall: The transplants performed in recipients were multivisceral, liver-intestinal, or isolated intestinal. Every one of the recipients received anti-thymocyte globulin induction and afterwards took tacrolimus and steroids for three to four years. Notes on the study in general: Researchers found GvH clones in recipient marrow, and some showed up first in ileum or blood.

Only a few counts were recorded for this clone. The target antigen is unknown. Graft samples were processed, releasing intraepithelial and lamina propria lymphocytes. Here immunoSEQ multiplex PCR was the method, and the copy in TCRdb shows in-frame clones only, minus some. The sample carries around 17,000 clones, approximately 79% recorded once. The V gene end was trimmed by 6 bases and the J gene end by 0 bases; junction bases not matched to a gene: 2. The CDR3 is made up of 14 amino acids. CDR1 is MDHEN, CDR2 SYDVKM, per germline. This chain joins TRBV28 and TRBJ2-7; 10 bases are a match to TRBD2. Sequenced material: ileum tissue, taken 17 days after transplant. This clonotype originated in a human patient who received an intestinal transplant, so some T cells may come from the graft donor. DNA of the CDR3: TGTGCCAGCAGGGGGACTAGCGACTCCTACGAGCAGTACTTC. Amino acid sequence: CASRGTSDSYEQYF.